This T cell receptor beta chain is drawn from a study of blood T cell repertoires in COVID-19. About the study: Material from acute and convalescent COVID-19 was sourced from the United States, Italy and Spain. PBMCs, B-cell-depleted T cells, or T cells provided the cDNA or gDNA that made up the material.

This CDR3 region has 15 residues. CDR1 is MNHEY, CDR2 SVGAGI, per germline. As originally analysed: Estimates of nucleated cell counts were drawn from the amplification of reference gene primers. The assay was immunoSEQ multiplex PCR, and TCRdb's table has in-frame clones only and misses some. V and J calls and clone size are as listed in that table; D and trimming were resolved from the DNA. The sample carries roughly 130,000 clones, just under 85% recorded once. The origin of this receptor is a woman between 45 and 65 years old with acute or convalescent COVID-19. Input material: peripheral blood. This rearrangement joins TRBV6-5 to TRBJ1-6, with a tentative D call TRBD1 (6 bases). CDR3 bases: TGTGCATCGGACAGCGGCCCCTCCTATAATTCACCCCTCCACTTT. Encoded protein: CASDSGPSYNSPLHF.